This TCR beta chain appears in the sequencing data of a study of CD8 T cells in Susac syndrome. In Susac syndrome patients, recently defined diagnostic criteria for definite or probable disease were met. RNA amounts of roughly 0.45 to 1 ug underwent reverse transcription with random hexamers. TCRdb independently ran MiXCR on the immunoSEQ multiplex PCR reads; one entry per CDR3 protein. The table records about 180,000 distinct CDR3 sequences, 85% to 95% of them present only once. Sequencing was done on a sample of CD4+ T cells from PBMCs. This receptor was obtained from a human donor with Susac syndrome.

The CDR3 region has the DNA TGTGCCAGCAGCCAAGGAGGCGTGCAGTACTTC. This encodes CASSQGGVQYF. V is TRBV3-1 and J is TRBJ2-7; D not resolved. Trimming shortened V by 1 base and J by 9 bases, and 7 bases separated the two germline ends. Per the germline V gene, CDR1 is LGHDT and CDR2 is YNNKEL (reference sequence). The CDR3 length is 11 residues.